What follows describes a single T cell receptor beta chain. Its antigen is undetermined. Sequencing used immunoSEQ multiplex PCR; TCRdb keeps in-frame clones, though not all of them. This repertoire shows about 60,000 clones, roughly 80% found once; its top ten account for roughly 3.8%. This sample stems from a study of siplizumab effects on memory and regulatory T cells. The study's findings and limits: The study found naive T cells seemingly more diverse than memory cells and seemingly major alloresponse contributors.

With 9 bases removed from V and 8 bases from J, the gap between germline ends came to 16 bases. Germline lookup yields CDR1 MNHNS and CDR2 SASEGT. CDR3 length: 13 residues. This sequence joins TRBV6-1 and TRBJ1-4; TRBD1 is a possible D gene (6 bases). The receptor's source is a human donor in good health. The sample consisted of memory CD4+ T cells sorted from blood. The CDR3 spells CASGGAGFEKLFF. DNA of the CDR3: TGTGCCAGTGGGGGGGCGGGCTTCGAAAAACTGTTTTTT.